This TCR beta chain was captured in a study of T cell repertoires in ileal Crohn's disease. Study context: At surgery, 30% to 40% of patients smoked, with median disease duration approximately 7.3 years. Surgery for a complication: stricturing in around 60%, penetrating in about 39%.

Time point described: inflamed ileum from the surgical specimen. Study findings and constraints: Clonal expansions were more frequent in active smokers than non-smokers at surgery. Every patient over 26.8% clonality showed endoscopic recurrence.

Concerning this clone itself: The antigen remains undetermined.

The assay was immunoSEQ multiplex PCR, and TCRdb's table has in-frame clones only and misses some. The sample contains about 17,000 clones, 75% to 80% of which appear only once. J lost 5 bases, V lost 7 bases, and 7 bases had no gene match. Looked up from germline, CDR1 is SQVTM and CDR2 is ANQGSEA. This CDR3 region has 14 residues. This rearrangement joins TRBV29-1 to TRBJ2-5; 13 nucleotides line up with TRBD2. The source of this sequence is an adult with Crohn's disease. Source material: ileal tissue. CDR3: CSAILAGGTETQYF. The CDR3 coding sequence is TGCAGCGCCATACTAGCGGGGGGGACGGAGACCCAGTACTTC.